These 2 T cell receptor beta chains came from one sample sequenced in a study of T cells after yellow fever vaccination. MiXCR, applied by TCRdb to the 5' RACE reads, yields one record per CDR3 protein. Among more than 350,000 distinct CDR3 sequences listed, around 10% were seen once. The specimen comprised PBMCs, sampled on the day of the first yellow fever vaccination. Receptor source: a man between 18 and 29 years old who received the YFV17D yellow fever vaccine.

This clonotype has a count of ten or more. The chain recombines TRBV27 with TRBJ2-3; 10 bases are a match to TRBD2. The junction had 12 bases not matched to a gene; V was cut back by 6 bases and J by 6 bases. The CDR3 is made up of 16 amino acids. CDR1 and CDR2 (germline): MNHEY, SMNVEV (reference sequence). The CDR3 DNA is TGTGCCAGCAGCTTCACTAGCGGGGTTCCGCTGGATACGCAGTATTTT. Translation: CASSFTSGVPLDTQYF.

V and J are TRBV3-1 and TRBJ1-2; D is unclear. CDR1 is LGHDT, CDR2 YNNKEL, per germline (reference sequence). The CDR3 runs 14 residues. Between the trimmed V and J ends, which lost 1 base and 4 bases, there was a span of 10 bases. The CDR3 DNA reads as TGTGCCAGCAGCCAAGTATGGGGAAGCTATGGCTACACCTTC. Its protein is CASSQVWGSYGYTF.